The 28 T cell receptor beta chains below all came from one sample that was sequenced in a study of PD-1 blockade in mismatch repair-deficient tumors. Sequencing was performed with immunoSEQ multiplex PCR; in TCRdb, only in-frame clones are kept and a portion is missing. The sample has about 63,000 clones; about 91% are singletons. Specimen: peripheral blood, collected 52 weeks after starting pembrolizumab. These receptors were collected from an adult with mismatch repair-deficient cancer.

V gene TRBV7-3 combines with J gene TRBJ1-1; tentative D call: TRBD1 (5 bases). The CDR3 has 13 amino acids. Trimming left V 5 bases short and J 3 bases short, with 10 bases between. The germline CDR1 and CDR2 sequences are SGHTA and FQGTGA. The CDR3: CASSTQGDTEAFF. The CDR3 DNA reads TGTGCCAGCAGCACTCAGGGTGACACTGAAGCTTTCTTT.

The V gene is TRBV28, the J gene TRBJ1-4; possibly TRBD1 for D (6 bases). V was pared by 8 bases and J by 5 bases, with 12 bases between. Germline V gene sequence: CDR1 MDHEN, CDR2 SYDVKM. The CDR3 consists of 13 residues. Written as DNA, the CDR3 is TGTGCCAGCTCGGAGAGGGGGAATGAAAAACTGTTTTTT. It is translated as CASSERGNEKLFF.

V gene TRBV19 combines with J gene TRBJ1-5, with TRBD1 as a possible D gene (5 bases). Trimming left V 8 bases short and J 6 bases short, with 17 bases between. Germline-derived CDR1 and CDR2 are LNHDA and SQIVND (reference sequence). The CDR3 runs to 14 residues. The CDR3 sequence is CASRDPGNSQPQHF. The CDR3 nucleotides read TGTGCCAGTCGGGACCCAGGAAACAGTCAGCCCCAGCATTTT.

This chain uses TRBV27 with TRBJ2-2; unclear D gene. Trimming stripped 6 bases from V and 0 bases from J, with 11 bases between. The CDR3 extends over 15 amino acids. Germline loops: CDR1 MNHEY, CDR2 SMNVEV (reference sequence). In DNA, the CDR3 is TGTGCCAGCAGCCGCCGAGCCTCGAACACCGGGGAGCTGTTTTTT. Protein product: CASSRRASNTGELFF.

The gene calls are TRBV18 and TRBJ2-6; the D is unclear. Germline-derived CDR1 and CDR2 are KGHSH and LQKENI. The V and J ends lost 2 bases and 0 bases respectively, with 2 bases between them. The CDR3 consists of 14 residues. The CDR3 region is CASSPDSGANVLTF. CDR3 DNA: TGTGCCAGCTCACCAGACTCTGGGGCCAACGTCCTGACTTTC.

The chain employs TRBV4-3 and TRBJ2-1, with TRBD2 identical over 11 bases. Germline loops: CDR1 LGHNA, CDR2 YSLEER. Trimming at V came to 1 base and at J to 6 bases, leaving 8 bases not matched to a gene. The CDR3 consists of 17 residues. The CDR3 region is CASSQVASGGYANEQFF. The CDR3 DNA is TGCGCCAGCAGCCAAGTTGCTAGCGGGGGGTACGCCAATGAGCAGTTCTTC.

V and J are TRBV19 and TRBJ2-2; D uncertain. Germline CDR1 and CDR2: LNHDA and SQIVND (reference sequence). This CDR3 has 15 amino acids. The V gene lost 1 base and the J gene lost 1 base, with 7 bases spanning the gap. The CDR3 coding sequence is TGTGCCAGTAGTATAGTTACAAAGAACACCGGGGAGCTGTTTTTT. Translating gives CASSIVTKNTGELFF.

The chain combines TRBV6-6 with TRBJ1-1, with D hard to call. Deletions cut 0 bases from V and 7 bases from J, with 15 bases between. Germline assignment: CDR1 MNHNY and CDR2 SVGAGI (reference sequence). The CDR3 sequence is 15 residues long. In DNA form, the CDR3 reads TGTGCCAGCAGTTACTCCGGTATTAGGCTACTTGAAGCTTTCTTT. Protein: CASSYSGIRLLEAFF.

The gene calls are TRBV7-8 and TRBJ1-1; D may be TRBD1 (6 bases). Germline V gene sequence: CDR1 SGHVS, CDR2 FQNEAQ. V dropped 0 bases and J dropped 1 base, with 6 bases sitting between them. The CDR3 totals 14 residues. The CDR3 reads CASSLARGNTEAFF. CDR3 DNA: TGTGCCAGCAGCTTAGCCAGGGGGAACACTGAAGCTTTCTTT.

The chain combines TRBV11-1 with TRBJ2-5; D is possibly TRBD1 or TRBD2 (5 bases each). CDR1 and CDR2 (germline): SGHAT, FQDESV (reference sequence). V lost 7 bases and J 1 base, leaving 19 bases between the germline ends. The CDR3 extends over 16 amino acids. The CDR3 loop is CASTPSTDYIQETQYF. DNA of the CDR3: TGTGCCAGCACCCCATCGACAGACTACATCCAAGAGACCCAGTACTTC. The whole variable domain, remainder taken from reference TRBV11-1 and TRBJ2-5, is EAEVAQSPRYKITEKSQAVAFWCDPISGHATLYWYRQILGQGPELLVQFQDESVVDDSQLPKDRFSAERLKGVDSTLKIQPAELGDSAMYLCASTPSTDYIQETQYFGPGTRLLVL.

The chain employs TRBV19 and TRBJ2-5; 12 nucleotides match TRBD2. Unmatched junction bases numbered 9, after V lost 5 bases and J lost 5 bases. Germline CDR1 reads LNHDA; CDR2 reads SQIVND (reference sequence). This CDR3 comprises 16 residues. CDR3 residues: CASSPVTSGRRETQYF. CDR3 bases: TGTGCCAGTAGTCCGGTGACTAGCGGGAGACGGGAGACCCAGTACTTC.

This chain connects TRBV9 to TRBJ2-2; D is perhaps TRBD1 (5 bases). Trimming stripped 4 bases from V and 1 base from J, with 14 bases between. The germline gives CDR1 SGDLS, CDR2 YYNGEE. There are 16 residues in the CDR3. The CDR3 loop reads CASSTTRGRNTGELFF. The CDR3 DNA is TGTGCCAGCAGCACCACAAGGGGTAGGAACACCGGGGAGCTGTTTTTT.

The chain joins TRBV28 to TRBJ2-7, with a weak D call TRBD1 (7 bases). V was shortened by 7 bases and J by 3 bases, with 25 bases between the two germline ends. Germline V lookup: CDR1 MDHEN, CDR2 SYDVKM. The length of the CDR3 is 17 residues. Written as DNA, the CDR3 is TGTGCCAGCAAGGAGGTGGAGGGGGCGATGCCCCTCTACGAGCAGTACTTC. This gives the protein CASKEVEGAMPLYEQYF. The variable domain in full, with the rest retrieved from reference TRBV28 and TRBJ2-7, is DVKVTQSSRYLVKRTGEKVFLECVQDMDHENMFWYRQDPGLGLRLIYFSYDVKMKEKGDIPEGYSVSREKKERFSLILESASTNQTSMYLCASKEVEGAMPLYEQYFGPGTRLTVT.

The rearrangement links TRBV6-6 to TRBJ2-1; D may be TRBD1 (5 bases). V was clipped by 0 bases and J by 8 bases, with 8 bases between them. The CDR3 has 13 residues. Germline V gives CDR1 MNHNY, CDR2 SVGAGI (reference sequence). The CDR3 sequence: CASSYSPRDEQFF. Here the CDR3 DNA reads TGTGCCAGCAGTTACTCGCCCAGGGATGAGCAGTTCTTC.

This clone has more than one count but fewer than ten. The V call is TRBV9, the J call TRBJ2-7; D is unclear. Per the germline V gene, CDR1 is SGDLS and CDR2 is YYNGEE. There are 13 residues in the CDR3. Trimming cost V 3 bases and J 6 bases, with 13 bases left between them. The CDR3 reads CASSAVWFSEQYF. CDR3 nucleotide sequence: TGTGCCAGCAGCGCTGTATGGTTCTCCGAGCAGTACTTC.

This rearrangement joins TRBV10-2 to TRBJ2-7; D might be TRBD2 (5 bases). Germline V gene data show CDR1 as WSHSY and CDR2 as SAAADI. CDR3 size: 13 residues. The germline V and J ends were trimmed by 6 bases and 2 bases, with 11 bases remaining between them. CDR3 coding DNA: TGCGCCAGCAGCCGGGGTCAAGCCTACGAGCAGTACTTC. Protein product: CASSRGQAYEQYF.

This clone was detected a few times. This chain joins TRBV7-8 and TRBJ2-1; 12 bases line up with TRBD2. The germline V gene encodes CDR1 SGHVS and CDR2 FQNEAQ. This CDR3 contains 15 residues. V dropped 5 bases and J dropped 6; count of bases not matched to a gene: 5. The CDR3, as DNA: TGTGCCAGCAGCAACCTAGCGGGAGGGTTCAATGAGCAGTTCTTC. Its protein is CASSNLAGGFNEQFF.

The V gene is TRBV4-2, the J gene TRBJ2-7, with TRBD1 identical over 7 bases. The CDR3 is 15 amino acids. Trimming at V came to 0 bases and at J to 6 bases, leaving 8 bases not matched to a gene. Germline V gene data show CDR1 as LGHNA and CDR2 as YNFKEQ. The DNA of the CDR3 is TGTGCCAGCAGCCAAGATTCCCAAACAGGGGCCGAGCAGTACTTC. Translated, it gives CASSQDSQTGAEQYF.

This chain uses TRBV5-1 with TRBJ2-7; perhaps TRBD1 as D (6 bases). Germline V gene data show CDR1 as SGHRS and CDR2 as YFSETQ. Trimming took off 0 bases at V and 3 bases at J, with 16 bases between the two ends. The CDR3 runs 16 residues. CDR3 region: CASSLGGRGHNYEQYF. Here the CDR3 DNA reads TGCGCCAGCAGCTTGGGGGGCAGGGGACATAACTACGAGCAGTACTTC.

The chain uses TRBV7-2 and TRBJ2-7; no clear D. V dropped 3 bases and J dropped 10 bases, with 13 bases sitting between them. This CDR3 is built from 12 residues. CDR1 and CDR2 (germline): SGHTA, FQGNSA. The CDR3 DNA sequence: TGTGCCAGCAGCTTCGCCCCCGGCGAACAGTACTTC. It codes for CASSFAPGEQYF.

The J gene is TRBJ2-1, the V gene TRBV11-3, with a weak D call TRBD1 (6 bases). Germline lookup yields CDR1 SGHNT and CDR2 YENEEA. V lost 1 base, J lost 6 bases, and 10 bases lay in between. The CDR3 is 14 amino acids. The CDR3 region is CASSLVTGINEQFF. The CDR3 DNA reads as TGTGCCAGCAGCTTAGTTACAGGGATCAATGAGCAGTTCTTC.

The chain couples TRBV6-6 to TRBJ2-1; possibly TRBD2 for D (5 bases). CDR3 length: 13 amino acids. Germline CDR1 and CDR2: MNHNY and SVGAGI (reference sequence). The V end was cut by 5 bases, the J end by 10 bases, with 15 bases between. This CDR3 reads CASSSSLAVEQFF. Here the CDR3 DNA reads TGTGCCAGCAGTAGTAGTCTAGCCGTCGAGCAGTTCTTC.

In this sample, this clone turned up a few times. The gene calls are TRBV29-1 and TRBJ1-2; D remains unclear. The CDR3 runs to 14 residues. CDR1 is SQVTM, CDR2 ANQGSEA, per germline. The germline V and J ends were trimmed by 5 bases and 2 bases, with 15 bases remaining between them. The CDR3 region is CSVYPARLNYGYTF. The CDR3 nucleotides read TGCAGCGTTTATCCTGCACGGCTAAACTATGGCTACACCTTC.

The chain uses TRBV27 and TRBJ2-3; TRBD2 aligns across 13 bases. CDR1 and CDR2 (germline): MNHEY, SMNVEV (reference sequence). V was pared by 5 bases and J by 1 base, with 0 bases of the junction left unmatched. The CDR3 covers 15 residues. The CDR3 here is CASSTSGRGTDTQYF. The CDR3 DNA sequence: TGTGCCAGCAGTACTAGCGGGAGGGGCACAGATACGCAGTATTTT.

In its sample, this clone was seen once. The rearrangement links TRBV5-8 to TRBJ2-7; perhaps TRBD2 as D (7 bases). The CDR3 runs to 14 residues. Germline CDR1 is SGHTS and CDR2 is YDEGEE. The V and J ends lost 4 bases and 5 bases respectively, with 16 bases between them. CDR3 residues: CASSPGAGAHEQYF. DNA of the CDR3: TGTGCCAGCAGCCCCGGCGCGGGGGCCCACGAGCAGTACTTC. Using reference TRBV5-8 and TRBJ2-7 for the parts outside the CDR3, the full variable domain is EAGVTQSPTHLIKTRGQQATLRCSPISGHTSVYWYQQALGLGLQFLLWYDEGEERNRGNFPPRFSGRQFPNYSSELNVNALELEDSALYLCASSPGAGAHEQYFGPGTRLTVT.

The V call is TRBV28, the J call TRBJ2-7; 7 nucleotides line up with TRBD1. This CDR3 has 14 residues. The J segment lost 3 bases and the V segment lost 5 bases, leaving 7 bases of the junction unmatched. Germline V gene lookup returns CDR1 MDHEN and CDR2 SYDVKM. CDR3 bases: TGTGCCAGCAGTCAACAGGGGTTTCACTACGAGCAGTACTTC. Translating it yields CASSQQGFHYEQYF.

V gene TRBV6-1 combines with J gene TRBJ2-7; a weak D match, TRBD2 (5 bases). Germline V gene sequence: CDR1 MNHNS, CDR2 SASEGT. This CDR3 is 13 amino acids long. Between the trimmed V and J ends, which lost 6 bases and 2 bases, there was a span of 11 bases. The CDR3 DNA reads as TGTGCCAGCAGGGAGGCGTATACCTACGAGCAGTACTTC. It encodes CASREAYTYEQYF.

CDR3 protein: CASSQDVARNSYEQYF. The CDR3, as DNA: TGCGCCAGCAGCCAAGATGTAGCCAGAAACTCCTACGAGCAGTACTTC. The chain joins TRBV4-1 to TRBJ2-7; D remains unclear. The germline V gene has CDR1 MGHRA and CDR2 YSYEKL. Between the trimmed V and J ends, which lost 0 bases and 0 bases, there was a span of 12 bases. This CDR3 region has 16 residues.